Here is one T cell receptor (beta chain) with its context. Sequence at one end of the junction differs from germline and may be a read error. Germline CDR1 is LNHNV and CDR2 is YYDKDF (reference sequence). The CDR3 sequence is 17 residues long. The data stem from a study of blood T cell repertoires in COVID-19. Study overall: Sources were T cells, B-cell-depleted T cells, or PBMCs; the material itself was cDNA or gDNA.

Authors' processing steps: Amplification of reference gene primers was used by the study to estimate nucleated cell counts. The method was immunoSEQ multiplex PCR; TCRdb's version includes in-frame clones alone and lacks a portion of them. V and J calls plus clone size are reproduced from that table; the DNA served to infer D and trimming. Of 180,000 or so clones in the sample, about 76% were seen once. This chain uses TRBV15 with TRBJ2-7; 8 nucleotides line up with TRBD2. Input material: peripheral blood. This sequence was found in a woman in her 50s with active or convalescent COVID-19. CDR3 DNA: TGTGCCACCAGCAGGGGGTGGGGAGCGGGAGACTCCCACGAGCAGTACTTC. It encodes CATSRGWGAGDSHEQYF.